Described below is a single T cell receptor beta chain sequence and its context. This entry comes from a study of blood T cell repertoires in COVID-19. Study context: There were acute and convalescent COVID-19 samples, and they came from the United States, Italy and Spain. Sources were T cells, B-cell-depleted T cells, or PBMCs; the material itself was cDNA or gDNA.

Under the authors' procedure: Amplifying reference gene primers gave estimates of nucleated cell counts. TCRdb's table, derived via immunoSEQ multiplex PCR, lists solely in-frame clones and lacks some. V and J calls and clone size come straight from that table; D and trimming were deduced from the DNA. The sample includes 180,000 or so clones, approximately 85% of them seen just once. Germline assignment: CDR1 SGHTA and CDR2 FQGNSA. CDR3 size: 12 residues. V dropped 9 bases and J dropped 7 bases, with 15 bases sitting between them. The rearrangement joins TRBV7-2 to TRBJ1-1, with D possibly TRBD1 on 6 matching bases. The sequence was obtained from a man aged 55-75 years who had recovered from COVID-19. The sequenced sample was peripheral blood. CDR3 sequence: CASRGGAGEAFF. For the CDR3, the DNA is TGTGCCAGTCGAGGGGGGGCCGGTGAAGCTTTCTTT.